The 28 T cell receptor beta chains given below trace back to one sample, sequenced in a study of cytomegalovirus exposure and HLA in healthy donors. Here immunoSEQ multiplex PCR was the method, and the copy in TCRdb shows in-frame clones only, minus some. The repertoire holds more than 200,000 clones, with 80% to 95% as singletons. Sequenced sample: PBMCs. The receptor set was obtained from a woman in her twenties or thirties in good health and CMV-seronegative.

The CDR3 region has the DNA TGTGCCAGCAGCGACCGTTCCTACGAGCAGTACTTC. Its protein is CASSDRSYEQYF. The chain joins TRBV7-9 to TRBJ2-7; D remains unclear. This CDR3 region has 12 residues. Germline V CDR1 and CDR2: SEHNR, FQNEAQ (reference sequence). Trimming removed 5 bases at V and 1 base at J, with 6 bases between.

This clone was counted once. The chain employs TRBV5-1 and TRBJ2-2; D is undetermined. The ends were cut back, 6 bases at V and 11 bases at J, with 14 bases in the middle. The CDR3 consists of 12 residues. Germline loops: CDR1 SGHRS, CDR2 YFSETQ. The CDR3 DNA follows: TGCGCCAGCATGGGATCGGGCCCTGAGCTGTTTTTT. Translated: CASMGSGPELFF.

This chain connects TRBV14 to TRBJ2-5; 7 bases agree with TRBD1. The CDR3 is 16 residues long. V trimming: 1 base; J trimming: 5 bases; junction bases outside the gene matches: 10. Germline CDR1 and CDR2: SGHDN and FVKESK. This CDR3 reads CASSQGRMGQWETQYF. CDR3 in DNA: TGTGCCAGCAGCCAAGGACGGATGGGACAGTGGGAGACCCAGTACTTC.

The chain has TRBV2 and TRBJ2-1; TRBD2 matches at 11 bases. V lost 5 bases, J lost 6 bases, and 3 bases stayed unmatched. This CDR3 region has 14 residues. Looked up from germline, CDR1 is SNHLY and CDR2 is FYNNEI. CDR3 bases: TGTGCCAGCAGTCGGCTAGCGGGAGGCAATGAGCAGTTCTTC. Residues: CASSRLAGGNEQFF.

The rearrangement uses TRBV10-3 and TRBJ2-5, with 10 bases fitting TRBD1. Germline CDR1 reads ENHRY; CDR2 reads SYGVKD. The CDR3 contains 16 residues. V was clipped by 6 bases and J by 4 bases; unmatched bases: 11. CDR3 protein: CAISNTGTGVGETQYF. CDR3 DNA sequence: TGTGCCATCAGCAACACGGGGACAGGGGTGGGAGAGACCCAGTACTTC.

The table lists this clone with a few counts. V usage is TRBV4-1 and J usage is TRBJ2-7; the match to TRBD1 covers 9 bases. V lost 0 bases, J lost 0 bases, and 3 bases stayed unmatched. Per germline, CDR1 MGHRA and CDR2 YSYEKL. The CDR3 has 16 amino acids. The CDR3 DNA reads TGCGCCAGCAGCCAAGATCGGGACAGGGCCTCCTACGAGCAGTACTTC. Encoded protein: CASSQDRDRASYEQYF.

V gene TRBV4-2 combines with J gene TRBJ2-2; TRBD2 aligns across 9 bases. Trimming cost V 5 bases and J 4 bases; bases outside gene matches: 8. The CDR3 covers 16 residues. Germline CDR1 reads LGHNA; CDR2 reads YNFKEQ. The CDR3 reads CASSALAGAGTGELFF. The CDR3 coding sequence is TGTGCCAGCAGCGCCTTAGCGGGAGCGGGCACCGGGGAGCTGTTTTTT.

This chain joins TRBV14 and TRBJ2-1, with TRBD2 matching over 12 bases. CDR1 and CDR2 from the germline V gene are SGHDN and FVKESK. The CDR3 has 15 residues. The ends lost 5 bases at V and 4 bases at J; junction bases unmatched: 3. DNA of the CDR3: TGTGCCAGCAGCGCCCTAGCGGGAGGGTACAATGAGCAGTTCTTC. Translating it yields CASSALAGGYNEQFF.

CDR3 region: CASRSSRNGNTGELFF. The CDR3, as DNA: TGTGCCAGCAGATCCTCTCGGAACGGGAACACCGGGGAGCTGTTTTTT. This sequence joins TRBV7-3 and TRBJ2-2; unclear D gene. Germline CDR1 is SGHTA and CDR2 is FQGTGA. Trimming removed 6 bases at V and 1 base at J, with 15 bases between. The CDR3 totals 16 residues. Combining the CDR3 with reference TRBV7-3 and TRBJ2-2 gives the whole variable domain GAGVSQTPSNKVTEKGKYVELRCDPISGHTALYWYRQSLGQGPEFLIYFQGTGAADDSGLPNDRFFAVRPEGSVSTLKIQRTERGDSAVYLCASRSSRNGNTGELFFGEGSRLTVL.

This clone was seen more than once but under ten times. This chain links TRBV7-7 with TRBJ2-7; possibly TRBD2 for D (7 bases). The germline V gene has CDR1 SSHAT and CDR2 FNYEAQ (reference sequence). The V end lost 5 bases, the J end lost 4 bases, and 12 bases lay between the germline ends. There are 13 residues in the CDR3. CDR3 loop: CASSKGGGYEQYF. CDR3 DNA sequence: TGTGCCAGCAGCAAGGGAGGGGGTTACGAGCAGTACTTC.

The CDR3 is CSVSSRGSSYEQYF. Here the CDR3 DNA reads TGCAGCGTGTCTTCCAGGGGCAGCTCCTACGAGCAGTACTTC. The chain employs TRBV29-1 and TRBJ2-7; a possible D gene is TRBD1 (6 bases). This CDR3 is 14 amino acids long. From germline, CDR1 is SQVTM and CDR2 ANQGSEA. Trimming removed 6 bases at V and 0 bases at J, with 15 bases between.

DNA for the CDR3: TGCGCCAGCTCCTCGGGCGGTCCCGGGACTAGTTTTTCCTTCGCCCACGAGCAGTACTTC. Protein product: CASSSGGPGTSFSFAHEQYF. This chain uses TRBV23-1 with TRBJ2-7; TRBD2 matches 8 bases. TRBV23-1 carries the ORF label, with uncertain function. With 8 bases clipped from V and 5 bases from J, the junction kept 29 bases outside the gene matches. The CDR3 sequence is 20 residues long.

The chain has TRBV25-1 and TRBJ2-1, with D perhaps being TRBD1 or TRBD2 (5 bases each). V shed 5 bases and J shed 2 bases, with 19 bases lying between them. The germline V gene encodes CDR1 MGHDK and CDR2 SYGVNS. The CDR3 consists of 17 residues. CDR3 in DNA: TGTGCCAGCAGTTCGCCCCGGTCCGGGGCCACCTACAATGAGCAGTTCTTC. It codes for CASSSPRSGATYNEQFF.

The J gene is TRBJ2-1, the V gene TRBV2, with TRBD2 matching over 7 bases. Per germline, CDR1 SNHLY and CDR2 FYNNEI. The CDR3 sequence is 12 residues long. Germline trimming cut 10 bases from V and 7 bases from J; bases unmatched to any gene: 7. The CDR3 loop is CATGLVRNEQFF. DNA for the CDR3: TGTGCCACCGGACTAGTCAGGAATGAGCAGTTCTTC.

Notes on this clone: The same CDR3 is also encoded by other DNA sequences in this sample. V gene TRBV19 combines with J gene TRBJ2-7; TRBD1 matches at 9 bases. The V gene end was trimmed by 1 base and the J gene end by 0 bases; junction bases not matched to a gene: 1. The CDR3 sequence is 15 residues long. CDR1 is LNHDA, CDR2 SQIVND, per germline (reference sequence). The CDR3 coding sequence is TGTGCCAGTAGTATAGGACAGGGGGGCTCCTACGAGCAGTACTTC. Its protein is CASSIGQGGSYEQYF.

The chain has TRBV11-2 and TRBJ2-5; TRBD2 matches at 8 bases. Trimming took 5 bases from V and 5 from J; bases not matched to a gene: 10. The CDR3 consists of 15 residues. The germline gives CDR1 SGHAT, CDR2 FQNNGV. CDR3 in DNA: TGTGCCAGCAGCCCCACAGCGGGAGAACGGGAGACCCAGTACTTC. Its protein product is CASSPTAGERETQYF.

V and J are TRBV14 and TRBJ2-2; D remains ambiguous. Germline CDR1 SGHDN, CDR2 FVKESK. The V end was cut by 1 base, the J end by 4 bases, with 7 bases between. The CDR3 sequence is 14 residues long. This chain's CDR3 is CASSQAATTGELFF. The CDR3 DNA reads TGTGCCAGCAGCCAAGCAGCGACCACCGGGGAGCTGTTTTTT. Together with reference TRBV14 and TRBJ2-2, the CDR3 gives the full variable domain: EAGVTQFPSHSVIEKGQTVTLRCDPISGHDNLYWYRRVMGKEIKFLLHFVKESKQDESGMPNNRFLAERTGGTYSTLKVQPAELEDSGVYFCASSQAATTGELFFGEGSRLTVL.

The chain employs TRBV27 and TRBJ2-6; no firm D call. The CDR3 is 13 residues long. V lost 3 bases, J lost 0 bases, and 0 bases lay in between. CDR1 and CDR2 from the germline V gene are MNHEY and SMNVEV (reference sequence). The CDR3 reads CASSFSGANVLTF. The CDR3 nucleotides read TGTGCCAGCAGTTTCTCTGGGGCCAACGTCCTGACTTTC.

The chain uses TRBV7-8 and TRBJ2-7, with 7 bases fitting TRBD2. Unmatched junction bases numbered 2, after V lost 5 bases and J lost 4 bases. Per germline, CDR1 SGHVS and CDR2 FQNEAQ. CDR3 length: 12 residues. CDR3: CASSPGRYEQYF. CDR3 DNA sequence: TGTGCCAGCAGCCCCGGGAGGTACGAGCAGTACTTC. Drawing the rest from reference TRBV7-8 and TRBJ2-7, the complete variable domain is GAGVSQSPRYKVAKRGQDVALRCDPISGHVSLFWYQQALGQGPEFLTYFQNEAQLDKSGLPSDRFFAERPEGSVSTLKIQRTQQEDSAVYLCASSPGRYEQYFGPGTRLTVT.

V and J are TRBV7-3 and TRBJ2-7; D is perhaps TRBD1 (5 bases). V lost 4 bases to trimming and J lost 3 bases, with 25 bases between them. Germline V CDR1 and CDR2: SGHTA, FQGTGA. The CDR3 is 18 residues long. CDR3 sequence (DNA): TGTGCCAGCAGCTCATACTGCTTCAGGGCCAACCTTTTCTACGAGCAGTACTTC. Translated, it gives CASSSYCFRANLFYEQYF.

This clone has just a few counts. The V and J genes are TRBV7-2 and TRBJ2-4, with 14 bases identical to TRBD2. CDR1 is SGHTA, CDR2 FQGNSA, per germline. Trimming removed 5 bases from V and 5 bases from J; junction bases left unmatched: 5. This CDR3 spans 16 amino acids. CDR3 loop: CASSRGLAGAENIQYF. CDR3 in DNA: TGTGCCAGCAGCCGGGGACTAGCGGGAGCAGAAAACATTCAGTACTTC.

J is TRBJ2-7 and V is TRBV4-2; perhaps TRBD1 as D (6 bases). CDR3 length equals 13 residues. V was pared by 1 base and J by 3 bases, with 7 bases between. Germline lookup yields CDR1 LGHNA and CDR2 YNFKEQ. The chain's CDR3 is CASSQGTVYEQYF. The CDR3 nucleotides read TGTGCCAGCAGCCAAGGGACAGTCTACGAGCAGTACTTC.

The chain recombines TRBV7-2 with TRBJ2-7, with TRBD2 matching 13 bases. The V gene end was trimmed by 6 bases and the J gene end by 3 bases; junction bases not matched to a gene: 14. This CDR3 is built from 18 residues. Germline V lookup: CDR1 SGHTA, CDR2 FQGNSA. DNA of the CDR3: TGTGCCAGCAGTTTTGGACTAGCGGGAGTAGGGGGGAGCTACGAGCAGTACTTC. Amino acids: CASSFGLAGVGGSYEQYF.

The chain combines TRBV18 with TRBJ2-7; D gene uncertain. The CDR3 length is 12 residues. From germline, CDR1 is KGHSH and CDR2 LQKENI. V lost 2 bases, J lost 3 bases, and 5 bases lay in between. The CDR3 region has the DNA TGTGCCAGCTCACCAACCGACTACGAGCAGTACTTC. Its protein product is CASSPTDYEQYF.

The V and J genes are TRBV2 and TRBJ2-3, with unresolved D. Germline CDR1 reads SNHLY; CDR2 reads FYNNEI. Trimming took off 6 bases at V and 2 bases at J, with 15 bases between the two ends. CDR3 length: 15 residues. CDR3 DNA: TGTGCCAGCAGCGATGACACAGTGTACACAGATACGCAGTATTTT. Its translation is CASSDDTVYTDTQYF. Combining the CDR3 with reference TRBV2 and TRBJ2-3 gives the whole variable domain EPEVTQTPSHQVTQMGQEVILRCVPISNHLYFYWYRQILGQKVEFLVSFYNNEISEKSEIFDDQFSVERPDGSNFTLKIRSTKLEDSAMYFCASSDDTVYTDTQYFGPGTRLTVL.

This chain links TRBV4-1 with TRBJ2-7, with 9 bases fitting TRBD1. From germline, CDR1 is MGHRA and CDR2 YSYEKL. The CDR3 is 14 amino acids. The V gene end was trimmed by 7 bases and the J gene end by 2 bases; junction bases not matched to a gene: 6. CDR3 bases: TGCGCCAGCACCCGCGACAGGGGGGCCTACGAGCAGTACTTC. This sequence encodes CASTRDRGAYEQYF.

V and J are TRBV6-1 and TRBJ2-2; weak D call: TRBD1 (5 bases). Per germline, CDR1 MNHNS and CDR2 SASEGT. The ends were cut back, 6 bases at V and 6 bases at J, with 11 bases in the middle. This CDR3 region has 13 residues. CDR3: CASRDTGAGELFF. CDR3 DNA sequence: TGTGCCAGCAGGGATACAGGAGCCGGGGAGCTGTTTTTT.

This clone was detected many times. The chain recombines TRBV11-2 with TRBJ2-7; TRBD1 is a possible D gene (5 bases). Per the germline V gene, CDR1 is SGHAT and CDR2 is FQNNGV. The V and J ends lost 5 bases and 2 bases respectively, with 13 bases between them. The CDR3 contains 14 residues. The CDR3 DNA sequence: TGTGCCAGCAGCGAGGCAGGGCCAACCTACGAGCAGTACTTC. It encodes CASSEAGPTYEQYF.